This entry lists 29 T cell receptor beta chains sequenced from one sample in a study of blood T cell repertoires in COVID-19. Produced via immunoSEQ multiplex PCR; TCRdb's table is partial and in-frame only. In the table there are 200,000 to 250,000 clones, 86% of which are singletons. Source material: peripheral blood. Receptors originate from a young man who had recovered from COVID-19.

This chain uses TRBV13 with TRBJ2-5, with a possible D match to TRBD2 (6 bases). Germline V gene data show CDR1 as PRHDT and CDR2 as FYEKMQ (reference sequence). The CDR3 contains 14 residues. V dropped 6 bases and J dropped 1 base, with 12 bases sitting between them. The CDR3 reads CASRPRGGQETQYF. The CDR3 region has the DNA TGTGCCAGCAGGCCGCGGGGCGGCCAAGAGACCCAGTACTTC. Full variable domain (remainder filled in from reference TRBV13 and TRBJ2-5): AAGVIQSPRHLIKEKRETATLKCYPIPRHDTVYWYQQGPGQDPQFLISFYEKMQSDKGSIPDRFSAQQFSDYHSELNMSSLELGDSALYFCASRPRGGQETQYFGPGTRLLVL.

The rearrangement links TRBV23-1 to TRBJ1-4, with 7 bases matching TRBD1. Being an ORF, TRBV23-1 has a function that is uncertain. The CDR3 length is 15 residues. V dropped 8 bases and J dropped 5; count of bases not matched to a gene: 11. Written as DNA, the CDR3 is TGCGCCAGCGGAGTAGGACAGGCCACCAATGAAAAACTGTTTTTT. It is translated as CASGVGQATNEKLFF.

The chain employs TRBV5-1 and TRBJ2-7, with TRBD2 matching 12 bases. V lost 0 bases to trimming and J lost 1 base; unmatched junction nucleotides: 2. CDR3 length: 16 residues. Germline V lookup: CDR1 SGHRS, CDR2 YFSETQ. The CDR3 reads CASSLGLAGESYEQYF. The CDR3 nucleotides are TGCGCCAGCAGCTTGGGACTAGCGGGGGAATCCTACGAGCAGTACTTC.

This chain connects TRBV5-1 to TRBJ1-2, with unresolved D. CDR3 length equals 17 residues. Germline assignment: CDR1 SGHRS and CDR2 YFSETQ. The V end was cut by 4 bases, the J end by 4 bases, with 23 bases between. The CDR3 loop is CASSPTLIRRESYGYTF. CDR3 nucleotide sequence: TGCGCCAGCAGCCCGACCCTGATTAGGAGGGAGTCCTATGGCTACACCTTC.

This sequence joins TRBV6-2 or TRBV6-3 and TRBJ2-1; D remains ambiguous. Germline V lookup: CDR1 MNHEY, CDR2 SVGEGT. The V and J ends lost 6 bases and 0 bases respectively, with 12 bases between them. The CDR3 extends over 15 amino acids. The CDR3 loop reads CASSSYSSSYNEQFF. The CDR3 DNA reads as TGTGCCAGCAGCTCTTACTCGAGCTCCTACAATGAGCAGTTCTTC.

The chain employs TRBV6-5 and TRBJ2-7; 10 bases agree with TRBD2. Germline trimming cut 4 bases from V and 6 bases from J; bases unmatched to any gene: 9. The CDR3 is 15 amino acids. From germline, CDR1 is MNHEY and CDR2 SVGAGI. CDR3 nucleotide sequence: TGTGCCAGCAGTTCGTTCAAAACTAGCGGGGCCGAGCAGTACTTC. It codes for CASSSFKTSGAEQYF.

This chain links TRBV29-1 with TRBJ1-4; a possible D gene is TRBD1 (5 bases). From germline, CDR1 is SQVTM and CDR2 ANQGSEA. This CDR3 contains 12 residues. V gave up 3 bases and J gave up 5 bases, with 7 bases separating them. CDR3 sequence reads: CSVDGGNEKLFF. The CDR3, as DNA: TGCAGCGTTGACGGGGGGAATGAAAAACTGTTTTTT.

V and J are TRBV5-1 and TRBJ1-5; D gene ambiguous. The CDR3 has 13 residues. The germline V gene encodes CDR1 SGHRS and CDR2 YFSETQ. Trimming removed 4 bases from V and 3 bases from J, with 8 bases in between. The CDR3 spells CASSLGYNQPQHF. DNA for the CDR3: TGCGCCAGCAGCCTCGGGTACAATCAGCCCCAGCATTTT.

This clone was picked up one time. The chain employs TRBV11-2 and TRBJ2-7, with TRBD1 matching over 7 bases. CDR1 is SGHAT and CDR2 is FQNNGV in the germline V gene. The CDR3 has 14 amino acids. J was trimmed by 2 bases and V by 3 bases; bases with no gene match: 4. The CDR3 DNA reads TGTGCCAGCAGCTTCTTGACAGGGACCTACGAGCAGTACTTC. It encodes CASSFLTGTYEQYF.

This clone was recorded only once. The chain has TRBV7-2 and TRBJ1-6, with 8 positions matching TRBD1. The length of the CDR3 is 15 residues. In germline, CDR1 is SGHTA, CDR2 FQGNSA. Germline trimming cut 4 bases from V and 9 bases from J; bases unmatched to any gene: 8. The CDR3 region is CASSSWTGLRSPLHF. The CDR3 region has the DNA TGTGCCAGCAGCTCTTGGACAGGGTTGCGTTCACCCCTCCACTTT.

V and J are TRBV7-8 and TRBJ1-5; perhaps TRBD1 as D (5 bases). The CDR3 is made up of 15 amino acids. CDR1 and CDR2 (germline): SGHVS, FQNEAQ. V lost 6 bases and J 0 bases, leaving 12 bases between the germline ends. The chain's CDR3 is CASSRGGYSNQPQHF. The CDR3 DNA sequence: TGTGCCAGCAGTCGCGGGGGGTATAGCAATCAGCCCCAGCATTTT. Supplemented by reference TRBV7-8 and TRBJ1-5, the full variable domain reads GAGVSQSPRYKVAKRGQDVALRCDPISGHVSLFWYQQALGQGPEFLTYFQNEAQLDKSGLPSDRFFAERPEGSVSTLKIQRTQQEDSAVYLCASSRGGYSNQPQHFGDGTRLSIL.

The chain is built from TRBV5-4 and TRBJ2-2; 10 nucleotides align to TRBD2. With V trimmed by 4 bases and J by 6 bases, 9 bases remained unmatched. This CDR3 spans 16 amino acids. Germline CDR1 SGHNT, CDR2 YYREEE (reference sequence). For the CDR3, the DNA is TGTGCCAGCAGCCCCGAGTTAGCGGGGGGATCCGGGGAGCTGTTTTTT. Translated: CASSPELAGGSGELFF.

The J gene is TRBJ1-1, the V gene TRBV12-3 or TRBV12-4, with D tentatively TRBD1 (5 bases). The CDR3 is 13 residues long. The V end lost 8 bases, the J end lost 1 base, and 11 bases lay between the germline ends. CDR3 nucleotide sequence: TGTGCCAGCGTCAGGCAGGGGAACACTGAAGCTTTCTTT. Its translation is CASVRQGNTEAFF.

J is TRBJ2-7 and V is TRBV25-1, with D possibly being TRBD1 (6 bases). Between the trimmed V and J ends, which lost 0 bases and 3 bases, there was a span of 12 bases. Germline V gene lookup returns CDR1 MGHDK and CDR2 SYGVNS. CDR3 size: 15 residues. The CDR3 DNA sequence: TGTGCCAGCAGTGAATATATGGGACATTACTACGAGCAGTACTTC. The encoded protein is CASSEYMGHYYEQYF.

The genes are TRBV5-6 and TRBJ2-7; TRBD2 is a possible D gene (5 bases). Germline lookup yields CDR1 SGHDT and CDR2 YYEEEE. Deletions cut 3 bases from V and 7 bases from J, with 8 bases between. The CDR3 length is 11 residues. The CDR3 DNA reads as TGTGCCAGCAGCTCCTCGGGGGAGCAGTACTTC. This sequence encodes CASSSSGEQYF.

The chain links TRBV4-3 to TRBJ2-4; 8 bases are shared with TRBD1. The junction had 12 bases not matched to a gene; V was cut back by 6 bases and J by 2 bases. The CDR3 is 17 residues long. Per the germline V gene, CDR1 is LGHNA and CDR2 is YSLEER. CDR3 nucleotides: TGCGCCAGCAGGAGAAAGAGCAGGGGGCGCTCCAAAAACATTCAGTACTTC. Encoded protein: CASRRKSRGRSKNIQYF.

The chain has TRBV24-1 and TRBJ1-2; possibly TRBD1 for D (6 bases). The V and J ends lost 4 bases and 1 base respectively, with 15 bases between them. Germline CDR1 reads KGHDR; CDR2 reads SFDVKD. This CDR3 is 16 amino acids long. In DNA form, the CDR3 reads TGTGCCACCAGTGAAGGGGGGGAACAGGGTAACTATGGCTACACCTTC. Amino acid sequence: CATSEGGEQGNYGYTF.

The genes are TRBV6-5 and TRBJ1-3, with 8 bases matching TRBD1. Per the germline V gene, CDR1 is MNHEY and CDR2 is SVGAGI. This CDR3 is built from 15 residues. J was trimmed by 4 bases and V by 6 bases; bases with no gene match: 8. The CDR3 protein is CASRTDRVAGNTIYF. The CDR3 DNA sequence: TGTGCCAGCAGGACGGACAGGGTTGCCGGAAACACCATATATTTT.

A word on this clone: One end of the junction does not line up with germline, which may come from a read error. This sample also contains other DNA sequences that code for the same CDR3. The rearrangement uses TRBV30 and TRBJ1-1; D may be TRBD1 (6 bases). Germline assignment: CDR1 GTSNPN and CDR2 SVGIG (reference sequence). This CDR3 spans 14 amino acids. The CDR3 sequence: CASNRVGMNTEAFF. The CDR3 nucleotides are TGTGCCTCCAACAGGGTGGGAATGAACACTGAAGCCTTCTTT.

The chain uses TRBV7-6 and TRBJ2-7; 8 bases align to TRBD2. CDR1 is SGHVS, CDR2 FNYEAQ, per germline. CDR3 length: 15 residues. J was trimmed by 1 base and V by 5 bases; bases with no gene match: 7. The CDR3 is CASSPSGGTSYEQYF. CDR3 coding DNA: TGTGCCAGCAGCCCCTCGGGAGGGACTTCCTACGAGCAGTACTTC. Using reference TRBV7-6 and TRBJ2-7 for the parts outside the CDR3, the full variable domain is GAGVSQSPRYKVTKRGQDVALRCDPISGHVSLYWYRQALGQGPEFLTYFNYEAQQDKSGLPNDRFSAERPEGSISTLTIQRTEQRDSAMYRCASSPSGGTSYEQYFGPGTRLTVT.

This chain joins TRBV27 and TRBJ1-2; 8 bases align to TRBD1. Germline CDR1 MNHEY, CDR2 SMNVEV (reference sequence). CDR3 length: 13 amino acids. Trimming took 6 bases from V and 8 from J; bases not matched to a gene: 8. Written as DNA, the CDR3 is TGTGCCAGCAGCCCGGGACAGGAGAGGGGCTACACCTTC. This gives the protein CASSPGQERGYTF.

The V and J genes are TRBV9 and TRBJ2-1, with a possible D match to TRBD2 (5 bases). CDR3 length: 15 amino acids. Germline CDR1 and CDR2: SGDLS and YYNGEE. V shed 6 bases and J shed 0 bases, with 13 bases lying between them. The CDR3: CASMPTGSSYNEQFF. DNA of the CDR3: TGTGCCAGCATGCCGACTGGGAGCTCCTACAATGAGCAGTTCTTC.

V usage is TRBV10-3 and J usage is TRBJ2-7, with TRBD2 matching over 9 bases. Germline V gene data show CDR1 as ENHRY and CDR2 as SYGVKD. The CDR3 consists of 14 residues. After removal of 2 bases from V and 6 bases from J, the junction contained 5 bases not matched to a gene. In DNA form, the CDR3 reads TGTGCCATCAGTGAGGCGGGGGGGCCAGGCGAGCAGTACTTC. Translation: CAISEAGGPGEQYF.

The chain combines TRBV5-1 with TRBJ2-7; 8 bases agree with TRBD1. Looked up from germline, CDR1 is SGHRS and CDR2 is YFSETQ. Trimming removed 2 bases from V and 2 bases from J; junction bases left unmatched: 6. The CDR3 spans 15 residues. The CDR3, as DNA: TGCGCCAGCAGCTTCTCAGGGGGCGATACCTACGAGCAGTACTTC. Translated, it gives CASSFSGGDTYEQYF.

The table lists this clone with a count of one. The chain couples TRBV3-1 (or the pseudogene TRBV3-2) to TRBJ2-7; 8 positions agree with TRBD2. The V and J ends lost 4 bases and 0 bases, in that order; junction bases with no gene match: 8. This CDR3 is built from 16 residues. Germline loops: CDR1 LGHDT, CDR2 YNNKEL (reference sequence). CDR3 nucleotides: TGTGCCAGCAGCCCCCCCCTAGCGGGTTCCTCCTACGAGCAGTACTTC. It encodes CASSPPLAGSSYEQYF.

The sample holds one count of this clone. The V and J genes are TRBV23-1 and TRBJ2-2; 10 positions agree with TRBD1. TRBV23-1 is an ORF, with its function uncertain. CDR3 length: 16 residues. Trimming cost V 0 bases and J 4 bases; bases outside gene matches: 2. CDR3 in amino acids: CASSQSGQGSTGELFF. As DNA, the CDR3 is TGCGCCAGCAGTCAATCGGGACAGGGGTCCACCGGGGAGCTGTTTTTT.

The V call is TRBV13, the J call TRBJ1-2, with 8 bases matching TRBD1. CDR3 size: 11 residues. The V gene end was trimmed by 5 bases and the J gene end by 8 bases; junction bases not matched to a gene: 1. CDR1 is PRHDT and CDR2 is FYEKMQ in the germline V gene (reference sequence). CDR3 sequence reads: CASSRDRGYTF. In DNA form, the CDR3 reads TGTGCCAGCAGCCGGGACAGGGGCTACACCTTC.

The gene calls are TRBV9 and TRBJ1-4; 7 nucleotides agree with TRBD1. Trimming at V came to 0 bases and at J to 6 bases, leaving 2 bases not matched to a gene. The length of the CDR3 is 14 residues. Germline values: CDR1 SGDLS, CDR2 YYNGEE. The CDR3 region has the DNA TGTGCCAGCAGCGTAGACAGGGGTTATGAAAAACTGTTTTTT. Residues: CASSVDRGYEKLFF.

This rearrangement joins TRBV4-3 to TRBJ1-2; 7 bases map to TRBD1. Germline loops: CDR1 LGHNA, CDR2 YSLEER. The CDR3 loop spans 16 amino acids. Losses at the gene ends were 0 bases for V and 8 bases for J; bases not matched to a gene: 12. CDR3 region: CASSQDLGTEVWGYTF. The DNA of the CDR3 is TGCGCCAGCAGCCAAGATCTTGGGACAGAGGTTTGGGGCTACACCTTC.